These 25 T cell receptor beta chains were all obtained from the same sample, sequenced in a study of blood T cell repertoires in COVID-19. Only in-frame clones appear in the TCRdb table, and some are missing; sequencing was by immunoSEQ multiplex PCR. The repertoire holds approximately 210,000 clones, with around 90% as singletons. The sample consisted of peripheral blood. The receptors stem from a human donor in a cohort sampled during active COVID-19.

The CDR3 nucleotides read TGTGCCAGTTCCGGGACAGGGGTAATTGGACAAGAGACCCAGTACTTC. It specifies CASSGTGVIGQETQYF. The chain employs TRBV19 and TRBJ2-5; 10 nucleotides agree with TRBD1. The CDR3 covers 16 residues. Germline assignment: CDR1 LNHDA and CDR2 SQIVND (reference sequence). V lost 8 bases to trimming and J lost 2 bases; unmatched junction nucleotides: 11.

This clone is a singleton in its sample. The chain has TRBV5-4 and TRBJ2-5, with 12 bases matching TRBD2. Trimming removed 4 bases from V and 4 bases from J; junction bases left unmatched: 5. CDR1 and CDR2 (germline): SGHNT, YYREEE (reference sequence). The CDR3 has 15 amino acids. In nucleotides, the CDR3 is TGTGCCAGCAGCGTCAGACTAGCGGGGGCAGAGACCCAGTACTTC. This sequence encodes CASSVRLAGAETQYF.

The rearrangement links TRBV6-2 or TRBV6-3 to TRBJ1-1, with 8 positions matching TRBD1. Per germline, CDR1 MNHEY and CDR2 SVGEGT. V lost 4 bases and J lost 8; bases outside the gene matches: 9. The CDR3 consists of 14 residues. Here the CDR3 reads CASSSRDRGVEAFF. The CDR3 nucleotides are TGTGCCAGCAGTTCCAGAGACAGGGGAGTAGAAGCTTTCTTT.

The CDR3 nucleotides read TGTGCCAGCAGCGTAGGTCAGGGGGCCGGTACAGATACGCAGTATTTT. This encodes CASSVGQGAGTDTQYF. V usage is TRBV9 and J usage is TRBJ2-3; 8 bases are a match to TRBD1. V lost 0 bases, J lost 3 bases, and 6 bases stayed unmatched. The germline V gene encodes CDR1 SGDLS and CDR2 YYNGEE. The CDR3 loop spans 16 amino acids. Variable domain in full (rest from reference TRBV9 and TRBJ2-3): DSGVTQTPKHLITATGQRVTLRCSPRSGDLSVYWYQQSLDQGLQFLIQYYNGEERAKGNILERFSAQQFPDLHSELNLSSLELGDSALYFCASSVGQGAGTDTQYFGPGTRLTVL.

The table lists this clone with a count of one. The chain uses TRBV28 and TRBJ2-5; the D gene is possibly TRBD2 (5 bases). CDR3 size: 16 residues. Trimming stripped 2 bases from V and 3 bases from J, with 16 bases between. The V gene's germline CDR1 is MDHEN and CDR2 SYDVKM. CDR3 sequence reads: CASSLGSSRTEETQYF. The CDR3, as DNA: TGTGCCAGCAGTTTAGGCTCGTCGAGGACTGAAGAGACCCAGTACTTC.

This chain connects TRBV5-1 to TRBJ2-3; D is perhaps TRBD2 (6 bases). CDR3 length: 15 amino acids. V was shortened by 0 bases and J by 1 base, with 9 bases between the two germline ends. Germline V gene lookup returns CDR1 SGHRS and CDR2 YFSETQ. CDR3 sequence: CASSLVASGTDTQYF. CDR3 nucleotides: TGCGCCAGCAGCTTGGTTGCTAGCGGCACAGATACGCAGTATTTT.

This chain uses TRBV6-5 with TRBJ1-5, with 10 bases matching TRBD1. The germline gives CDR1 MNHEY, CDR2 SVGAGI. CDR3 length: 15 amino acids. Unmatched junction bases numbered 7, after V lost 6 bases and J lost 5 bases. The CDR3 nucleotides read TGTGCCAGCAGCAAATCCGGGACAGGGGATCAGCCCCAGCATTTT. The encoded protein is CASSKSGTGDQPQHF.

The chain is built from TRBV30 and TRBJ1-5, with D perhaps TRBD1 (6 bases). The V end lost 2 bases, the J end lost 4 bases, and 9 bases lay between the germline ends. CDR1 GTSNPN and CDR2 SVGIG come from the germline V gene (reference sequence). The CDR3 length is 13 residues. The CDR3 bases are TGTGCCTGGAGTCAGACAGGTAATCAGCCCCAGCATTTT. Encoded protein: CAWSQTGNQPQHF.

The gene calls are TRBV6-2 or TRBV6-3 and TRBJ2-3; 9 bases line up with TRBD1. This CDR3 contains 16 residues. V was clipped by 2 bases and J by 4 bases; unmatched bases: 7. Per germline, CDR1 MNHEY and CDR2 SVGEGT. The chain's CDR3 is CASSYQQGALADTQYF. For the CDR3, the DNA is TGTGCCAGCAGTTACCAACAGGGGGCGCTTGCAGATACGCAGTATTTT.

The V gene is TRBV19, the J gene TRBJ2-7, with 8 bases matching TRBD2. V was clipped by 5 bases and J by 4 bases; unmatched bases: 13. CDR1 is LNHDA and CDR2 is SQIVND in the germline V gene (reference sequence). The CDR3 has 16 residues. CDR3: CASSPGGSREGYEQYF. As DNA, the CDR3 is TGTGCCAGTAGTCCAGGCGGCTCCCGGGAGGGTTACGAGCAGTACTTC.

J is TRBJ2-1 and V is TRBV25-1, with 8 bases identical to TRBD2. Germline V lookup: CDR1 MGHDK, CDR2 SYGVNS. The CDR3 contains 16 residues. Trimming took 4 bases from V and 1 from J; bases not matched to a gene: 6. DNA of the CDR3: TGTGCCAGCAGTGCCACAACTAGCGGATCCTACAATGAGCAGTTCTTC. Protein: CASSATTSGSYNEQFF.

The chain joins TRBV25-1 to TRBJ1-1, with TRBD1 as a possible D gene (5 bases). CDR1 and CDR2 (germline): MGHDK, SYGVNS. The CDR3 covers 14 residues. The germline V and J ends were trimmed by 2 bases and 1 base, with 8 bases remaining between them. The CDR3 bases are TGTGCCAGCAGTGAACTGGGGGGGAACACTGAAGCTTTCTTT. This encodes CASSELGGNTEAFF.

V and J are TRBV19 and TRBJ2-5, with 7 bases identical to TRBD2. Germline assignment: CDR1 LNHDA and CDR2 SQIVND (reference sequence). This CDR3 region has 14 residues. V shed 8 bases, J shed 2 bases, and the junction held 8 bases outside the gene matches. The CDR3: CASVASGEQETQYF. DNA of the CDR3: TGTGCCAGTGTGGCTAGCGGAGAACAAGAGACCCAGTACTTC. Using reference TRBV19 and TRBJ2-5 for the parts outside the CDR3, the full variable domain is DGGITQSPKYLFRKEGQNVTLSCEQNLNHDAMYWYRQDPGQGLRLIYYSQIVNDFQKGDIAEGYSVSREKKESFPLTVTSAQKNPTAFYLCASVASGEQETQYFGPGTRLLVL.

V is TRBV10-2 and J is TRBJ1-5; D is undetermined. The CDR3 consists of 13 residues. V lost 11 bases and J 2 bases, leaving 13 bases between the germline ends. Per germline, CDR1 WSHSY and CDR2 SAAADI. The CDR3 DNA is TGCGCCGTCGGTGGCGGGGGCAATCAGCCCCAGCATTTT. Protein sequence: CAVGGGGNQPQHF.

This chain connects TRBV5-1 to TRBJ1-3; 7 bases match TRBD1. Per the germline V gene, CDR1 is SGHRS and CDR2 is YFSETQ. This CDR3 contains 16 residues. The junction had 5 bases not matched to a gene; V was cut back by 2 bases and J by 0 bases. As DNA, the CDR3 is TGCGCCAGCAGCTTTGACAGGGAAATCTCTGGAAACACCATATATTTT. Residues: CASSFDREISGNTIYF.

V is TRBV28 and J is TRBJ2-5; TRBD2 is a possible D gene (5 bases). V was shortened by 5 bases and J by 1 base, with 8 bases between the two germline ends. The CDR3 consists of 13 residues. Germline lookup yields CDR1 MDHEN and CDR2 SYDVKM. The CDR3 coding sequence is TGTGCCAGCAGTATACTAGTCCAAGAGACCCAGTACTTC. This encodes CASSILVQETQYF.

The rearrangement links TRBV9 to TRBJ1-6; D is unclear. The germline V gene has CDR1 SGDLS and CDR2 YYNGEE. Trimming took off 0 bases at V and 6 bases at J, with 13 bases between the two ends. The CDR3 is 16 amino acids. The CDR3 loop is CASSVAGEPSNSPLHF. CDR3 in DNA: TGTGCCAGCAGCGTAGCGGGAGAGCCTTCTAATTCACCCCTCCACTTT. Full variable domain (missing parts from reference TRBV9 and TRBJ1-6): DSGVTQTPKHLITATGQRVTLRCSPRSGDLSVYWYQQSLDQGLQFLIQYYNGEERAKGNILERFSAQQFPDLHSELNLSSLELGDSALYFCASSVAGEPSNSPLHFGNGTRLTVT.

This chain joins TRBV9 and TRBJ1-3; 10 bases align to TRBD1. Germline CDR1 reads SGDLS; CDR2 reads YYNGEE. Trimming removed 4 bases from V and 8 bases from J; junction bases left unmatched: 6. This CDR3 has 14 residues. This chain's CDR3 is CASSPRQGAYTIYF. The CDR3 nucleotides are TGTGCCAGCAGCCCTCGACAGGGGGCCTACACCATATATTTT.

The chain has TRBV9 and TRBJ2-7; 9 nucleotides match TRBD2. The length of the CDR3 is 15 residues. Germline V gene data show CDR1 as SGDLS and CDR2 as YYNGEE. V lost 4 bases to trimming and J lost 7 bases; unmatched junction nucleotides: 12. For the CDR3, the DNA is TGTGCCAGCAGCCCCCGCGGCGGGGGGGAGGGGGAGCAGTACTTC. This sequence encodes CASSPRGGGEGEQYF.

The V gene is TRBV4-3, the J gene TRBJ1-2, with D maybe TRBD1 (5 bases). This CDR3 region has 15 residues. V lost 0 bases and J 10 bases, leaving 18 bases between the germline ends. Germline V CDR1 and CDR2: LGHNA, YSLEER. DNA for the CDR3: TGCGCCAGCAGCCAAGATCTTCAGGGACGGAGGGACTACACCTTC. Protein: CASSQDLQGRRDYTF.

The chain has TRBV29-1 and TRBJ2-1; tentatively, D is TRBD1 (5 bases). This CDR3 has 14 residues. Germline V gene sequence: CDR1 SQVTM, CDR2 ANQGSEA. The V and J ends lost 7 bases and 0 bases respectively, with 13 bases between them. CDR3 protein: CSAMTAISYNEQFF. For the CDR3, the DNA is TGCAGCGCCATGACAGCAATCTCCTACAATGAGCAGTTCTTC.

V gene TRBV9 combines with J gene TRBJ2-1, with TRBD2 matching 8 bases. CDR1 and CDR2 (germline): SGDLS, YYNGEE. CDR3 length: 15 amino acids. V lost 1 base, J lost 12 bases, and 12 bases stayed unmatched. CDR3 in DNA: TGTGCCAGCAGCGTACGGCTCGGGGGGGCCTCAGGGCAGTTCTTC. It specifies CASSVRLGGASGQFF.

The CDR3 sequence is CASSLWYRGGDTEAFF. DNA for the CDR3: TGTGCCAGCAGTTTATGGTACAGGGGGGGGGACACTGAAGCTTTCTTT. V gene TRBV28 combines with J gene TRBJ1-1, with 8 bases identical to TRBD1. V was pared by 0 bases and J by 3 bases, with 6 bases of the junction left unmatched. The CDR3 contains 16 residues. The germline CDR1 and CDR2 sequences are MDHEN and SYDVKM.

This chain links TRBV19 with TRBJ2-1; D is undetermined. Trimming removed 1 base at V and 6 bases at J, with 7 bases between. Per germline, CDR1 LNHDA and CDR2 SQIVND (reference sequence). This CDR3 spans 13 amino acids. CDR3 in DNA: TGTGCCAGTAGTATAGGTCTCTTCAATGAGCAGTTCTTC. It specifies CASSIGLFNEQFF.

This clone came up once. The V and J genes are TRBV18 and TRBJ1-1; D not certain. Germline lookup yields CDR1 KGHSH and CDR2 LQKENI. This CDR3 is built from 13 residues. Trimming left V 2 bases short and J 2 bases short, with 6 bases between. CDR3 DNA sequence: TGTGCCAGCTCACCAGGGAGTAACACTGAAGCTTTCTTT. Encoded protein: CASSPGSNTEAFF.